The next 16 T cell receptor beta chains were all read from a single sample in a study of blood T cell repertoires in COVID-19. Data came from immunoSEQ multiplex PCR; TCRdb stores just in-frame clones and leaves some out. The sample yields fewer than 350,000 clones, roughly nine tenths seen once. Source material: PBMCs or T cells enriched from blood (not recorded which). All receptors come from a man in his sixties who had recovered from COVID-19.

Here the CDR3 reads CASSWDRQGGSKNIQYF. The CDR3 DNA reads as TGTGCCAGCAGCTGGGATAGACAGGGGGGGTCCAAAAACATTCAGTACTTC. The chain has TRBV5-8 and TRBJ2-4, with 9 bases fitting TRBD1. The CDR3 length is 17 residues. Germline values: CDR1 SGHTS, CDR2 YDEGEE. V gave up 3 bases and J gave up 2 bases; unmatched junction bases: 9.

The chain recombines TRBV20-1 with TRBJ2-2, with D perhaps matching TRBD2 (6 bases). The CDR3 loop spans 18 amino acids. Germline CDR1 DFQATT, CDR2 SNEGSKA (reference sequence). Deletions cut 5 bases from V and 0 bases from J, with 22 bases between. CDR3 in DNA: TGCAGTGCTCGTGTCAGTTACAGCGGGCTCACGAACACCGGGGAGCTGTTTTTT. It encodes CSARVSYSGLTNTGELFF.

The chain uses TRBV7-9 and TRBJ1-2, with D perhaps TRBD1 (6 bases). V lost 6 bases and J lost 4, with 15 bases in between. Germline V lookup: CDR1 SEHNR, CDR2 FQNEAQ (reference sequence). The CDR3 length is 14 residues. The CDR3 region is CASRPQGRGYGYTF. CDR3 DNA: TGTGCCAGCAGGCCCCAGGGGCGCGGCTATGGCTACACCTTC.

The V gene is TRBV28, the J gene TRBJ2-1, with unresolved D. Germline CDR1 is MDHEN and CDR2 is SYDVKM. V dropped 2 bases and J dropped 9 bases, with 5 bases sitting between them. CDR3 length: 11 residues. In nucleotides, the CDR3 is TGTGCCAGCAGTTTAGAGAGTGAGCAGTTCTTC. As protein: CASSLESEQFF.

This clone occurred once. CDR3 region: CASSYFRGGTHYEQYF. The CDR3 coding sequence is TGTGCCAGCAGTTACTTCCGAGGCGGGACGCACTACGAGCAGTACTTC. V is TRBV6-2 or TRBV6-3 and J is TRBJ2-7; maybe TRBD2 (6 bases). CDR1 MNHEY and CDR2 SVGEGT come from the germline V gene. The CDR3 is 16 amino acids. V was pared by 1 base and J by 3 bases, with 16 bases between.

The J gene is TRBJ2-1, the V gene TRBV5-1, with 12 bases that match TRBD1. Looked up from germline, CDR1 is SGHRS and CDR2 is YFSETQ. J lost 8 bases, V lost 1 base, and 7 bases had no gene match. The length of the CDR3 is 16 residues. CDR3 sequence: CASSLPRDRGLDEQFF. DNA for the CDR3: TGCGCCAGCAGCTTGCCCCGGGACAGGGGGCTCGATGAGCAGTTCTTC.

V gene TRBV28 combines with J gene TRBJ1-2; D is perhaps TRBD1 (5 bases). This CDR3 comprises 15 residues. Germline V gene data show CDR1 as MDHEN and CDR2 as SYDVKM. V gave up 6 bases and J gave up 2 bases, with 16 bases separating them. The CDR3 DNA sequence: TGTGCCAGCAGCCTTCTTATGACAGTCAACTATGGCTACACCTTC. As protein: CASSLLMTVNYGYTF.

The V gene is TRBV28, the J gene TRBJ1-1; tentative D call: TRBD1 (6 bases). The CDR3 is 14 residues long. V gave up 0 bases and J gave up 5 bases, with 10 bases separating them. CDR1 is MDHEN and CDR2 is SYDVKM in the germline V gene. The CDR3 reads CASSLWGGRTEAFF. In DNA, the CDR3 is TGTGCCAGCAGTTTATGGGGGGGGCGGACTGAAGCTTTCTTT. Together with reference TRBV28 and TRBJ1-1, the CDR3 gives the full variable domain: DVKVTQSSRYLVKRTGEKVFLECVQDMDHENMFWYRQDPGLGLRLIYFSYDVKMKEKGDIPEGYSVSREKKERFSLILESASTNQTSMYLCASSLWGGRTEAFFGQGTRLTVV.

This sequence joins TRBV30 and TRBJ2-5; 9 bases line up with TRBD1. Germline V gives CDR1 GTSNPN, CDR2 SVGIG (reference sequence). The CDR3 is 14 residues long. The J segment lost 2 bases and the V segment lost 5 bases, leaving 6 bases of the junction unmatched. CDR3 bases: TGTGCCTGGGGGACAGGGTGGGAACAAGAGACCCAGTACTTC. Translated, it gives CAWGTGWEQETQYF.

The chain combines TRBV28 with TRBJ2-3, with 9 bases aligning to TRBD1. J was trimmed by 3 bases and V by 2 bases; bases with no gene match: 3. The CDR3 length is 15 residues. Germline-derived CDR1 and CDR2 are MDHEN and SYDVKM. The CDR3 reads CASSLRQGGTDTQYF. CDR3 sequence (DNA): TGTGCCAGCAGTTTAAGACAGGGGGGGACAGATACGCAGTATTTT.

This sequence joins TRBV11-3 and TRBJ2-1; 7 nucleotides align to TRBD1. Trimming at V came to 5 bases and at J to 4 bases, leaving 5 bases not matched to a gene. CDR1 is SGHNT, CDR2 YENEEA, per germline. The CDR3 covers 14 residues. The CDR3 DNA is TGTGCCAGCAGCCACGACAGGGTGTACAATGAGCAGTTCTTC. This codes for CASSHDRVYNEQFF.

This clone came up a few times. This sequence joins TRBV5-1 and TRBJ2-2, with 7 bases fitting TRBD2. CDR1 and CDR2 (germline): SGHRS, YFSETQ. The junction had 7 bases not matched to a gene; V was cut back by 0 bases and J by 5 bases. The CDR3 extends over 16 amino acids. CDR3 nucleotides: TGCGCCAGCAGCTTGGAAGGACGGGGAGGGACCGGGGAGCTGTTTTTT. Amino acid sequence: CASSLEGRGGTGELFF.

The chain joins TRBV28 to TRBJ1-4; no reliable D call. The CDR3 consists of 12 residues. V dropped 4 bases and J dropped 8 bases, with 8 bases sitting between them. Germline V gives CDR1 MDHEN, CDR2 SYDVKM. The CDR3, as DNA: TGTGCCAGCAGTTCGGCGGGAGAAAAACTGTTTTTT. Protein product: CASSSAGEKLFF.

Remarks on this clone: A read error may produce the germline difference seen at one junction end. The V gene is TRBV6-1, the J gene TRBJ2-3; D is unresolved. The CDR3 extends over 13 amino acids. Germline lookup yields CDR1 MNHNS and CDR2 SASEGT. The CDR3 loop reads CASSEGNTDTQYF. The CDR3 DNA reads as TGTGCCAGCAGCGAAGGTAACACAGATACGCAGTATTTT.

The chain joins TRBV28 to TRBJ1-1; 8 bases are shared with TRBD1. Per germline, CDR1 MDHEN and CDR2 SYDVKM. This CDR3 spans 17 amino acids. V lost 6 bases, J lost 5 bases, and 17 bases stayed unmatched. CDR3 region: CASSRAGGAKKGTEAFF. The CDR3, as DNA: TGTGCCAGCAGCCGAGCAGGGGGCGCTAAAAAGGGAACTGAAGCTTTCTTT.

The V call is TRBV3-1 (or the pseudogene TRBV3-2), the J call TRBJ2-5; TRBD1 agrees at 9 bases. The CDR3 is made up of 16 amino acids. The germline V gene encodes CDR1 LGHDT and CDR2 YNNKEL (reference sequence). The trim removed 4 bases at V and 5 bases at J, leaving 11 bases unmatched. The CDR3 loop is CASSPFAGTGQETQYF. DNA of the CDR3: TGTGCCAGCAGCCCCTTCGCCGGGACAGGGCAGGAGACCCAGTACTTC.